The rows below give T cell receptor beta chains drawn from one sample of a study of T cell changes during pregnancy in multiple sclerosis. Generated by immunoSEQ multiplex PCR, the TCRdb table keeps only in-frame clones and is missing some. In the table there are about 71,000 clones, roughly nine tenths of which are singletons. The sample here was CD8+ T cells from peripheral blood mononuclear cells, taken before pregnancy. The receptor source for this set is a female donor with multiple sclerosis, enrolled in a pregnancy study. Both conserved end residues are trimmed from each CDR3.

J: TRBJ1-1; V: TRBV19; length: 11; CDR3: ASSTVLNTEAF
J: TRBJ2-5; V: TRBV9; length: 13; CDR3: ASSAGTSGAETQY
J: TRBJ2-2; V: TRBV13; length: 15; CDR3: ASSSPTSGGAAGELF
J: TRBJ2-7; V: TRBV19; length: 12; CDR3: ASSSRQGSYEQY
J: TRBJ2-1; V: TRBV27; length: 14; CDR3: ASSLGSGGTYNEQF
J: TRBJ2-1; V: TRBV5-6; length: 15; CDR3: ASSPLSPVSSYNEQF
J: TRBJ2-1; V: TRBV7-6; length: 12; CDR3: ASSLGIPTIEQF
J: TRBJ1-5; V: TRBV25-1; length: 15; CDR3: ASSVPKGPEGNQPQH
J: TRBJ1-6; V: TRBV7-9; length: 12; CDR3: ASSQQGNNSPLH
J: TRBJ2-2; V: TRBV5-5; length: 12; CDR3: ASSFLGLNGELF
J: TRBJ2-1; V: TRBV27; length: 11; CDR3: ASSLSSTNEQF
J: TRBJ1-1; V: TRBV7-8; length: 15; CDR3: ASSLAPLGQMNTEAF
J: TRBJ1-4; V: TRBV5-1; length: 13; CDR3: ASSQRDSTNEKLF
J: TRBJ2-2; V: TRBV7-2; length: 9; CDR3: ASSPSGELF
J: TRBJ1-1; V: TRBV15; length: 11; CDR3: ATSTGRGTEAF
J: TRBJ1-1; V: TRBV7-9; length: 11; CDR3: ASSLDPGTEAF
J: TRBJ2-7; V: TRBV2; length: 11; CDR3: ASSLDSAYEQY
J: TRBJ2-7; V: TRBV9; length: 11; CDR3: ASSVVSSDEQY
J: TRBJ1-1; V: TRBV13; length: 14; CDR3: ASKKLGRGGITEAF
J: TRBJ2-7; V: TRBV6-1; length: 13; CDR3: ASSEVGVGIYEQY
J: TRBJ1-4; V: TRBV15; length: 14; CDR3: ATSRVAARESEKLF
J: TRBJ2-1; V: TRBV13; length: 11; CDR3: ASSRGFGRGQF
J: TRBJ2-1; V: TRBV7-6; length: 13; CDR3: ASSLWEAGGSEQF
J: TRBJ1-1; V: TRBV4-2; length: 13; CDR3: ASSQGTSGGTEAF
J: TRBJ2-3; V: TRBV13; length: 15; CDR3: ASSLGPTAGGVDTQY
J: TRBJ1-2; V: TRBV9; length: 11; CDR3: ASSADRPYGYT
J: TRBJ2-3; V: TRBV2; length: 11; CDR3: ASRGGPTDTQY